Listed below are T cell receptor beta chains from one sample, sequenced in a study of T cell responses to AZD1222 COVID-19 vaccine. The data were produced by immunoSEQ multiplex PCR, yet TCRdb's version contains in-frame clones alone and is incomplete. The sample records some 120,000 clones, around 90% being singletons. Sequences were derived from peripheral blood, sampled 28 days after the second AZD1222 dose. The receptor source for this set is an adult who received the AZD1222 COVID-19 vaccine. CDR3s include the opening cysteine and the closing phenylalanine or tryptophan. The D gene is left open where the match is weak. Rows may omit the clone size; those that give it use once, few, many or a size class.

abundance: .
j_gene: TRBJ1-2
v_gene: TRBV15
d_gene: TRBD1
CDR3aa: CATSGAGGTRLYGYTF
CDR3nt: TGTGCCACCAGCGGGGCAGGGGGCACCCGACTTTATGGCTACACCTTC

abundance: .
j_gene: TRBJ2-1
v_gene: TRBV11-2
d_gene: .
CDR3aa: CASSLVGQYNEQFF
CDR3nt: TGTGCCAGCAGCTTAGTTGGGCAGTACAATGAGCAGTTCTTC

abundance: .
j_gene: TRBJ2-2
v_gene: TRBV6-5
d_gene: .
CDR3aa: CASSTNRNTGELFF
CDR3nt: TGTGCCAGCAGTACCAATAGGAACACCGGGGAGCTGTTTTTT

abundance: .
j_gene: TRBJ2-1
v_gene: TRBV18
d_gene: .
CDR3aa: CASSPALGGAIEQFF
CDR3nt: TGTGCCAGCTCACCCGCTTTGGGGGGGGCCATAGAGCAGTTCTTC

abundance: .
j_gene: TRBJ2-2
v_gene: TRBV6-5
d_gene: .
CDR3aa: CASSARGTGELFF
CDR3nt: TGTGCCAGTAGCGCCAGGGGCACCGGGGAGCTGTTTTTT

abundance: .
j_gene: TRBJ1-3
v_gene: TRBV3-1/TRBV3-2
d_gene: .
CDR3aa: CASSNDGSGNTIYF
CDR3nt: TGTGCCAGCAGCAATGACGGCTCTGGAAACACCATATATTTT

abundance: once
j_gene: TRBJ1-3
v_gene: TRBV2
d_gene: TRBD1
CDR3aa: CASSRDRGKGNTIYF
CDR3nt: TGTGCCAGCAGCAGGGACAGGGGAAAAGGAAACACCATATATTTT

abundance: .
j_gene: TRBJ2-3
v_gene: TRBV6-4
d_gene: TRBD2
CDR3aa: CASRPAGAHTDTQYF
CDR3nt: TGTGCCAGCCGTCCAGCGGGGGCCCACACAGATACGCAGTATTTT

abundance: .
j_gene: TRBJ1-5
v_gene: TRBV5-5
d_gene: .
CDR3aa: CASSFSPAGSNQPQHF
CDR3nt: TGTGCCAGCAGCTTCTCCCCAGCGGGGAGCAATCAGCCCCAGCATTTT

abundance: .
j_gene: TRBJ2-1
v_gene: TRBV24-1
d_gene: TRBD1
CDR3aa: CATSDLGTGGRDEQFF
CDR3nt: TGTGCCACCAGTGATTTGGGGACAGGGGGTCGGGATGAGCAGTTCTTC

abundance: .
j_gene: TRBJ2-7
v_gene: TRBV5-1
d_gene: TRBD2
CDR3aa: CASSSSGTVYEQYF
CDR3nt: TGCGCCAGCAGCTCTAGCGGGACCGTCTACGAGCAGTACTTC

abundance: .
j_gene: TRBJ2-2
v_gene: TRBV6-1
d_gene: .
CDR3aa: CASSEVGGPTGELFF
CDR3nt: TGTGCCAGCAGTGAGGTGGGGGGCCCCACCGGGGAGCTGTTTTTT

abundance: .
j_gene: TRBJ1-6
v_gene: TRBV5-1
d_gene: .
CDR3aa: CASRRGEDSPLHF
CDR3nt: TGCGCCAGCAGGAGGGGGGAGGATTCACCCCTCCACTTT

abundance: .
j_gene: TRBJ2-2
v_gene: TRBV29-1
d_gene: .
CDR3aa: CSVAGAGAYGELFF
CDR3nt: TGCAGCGTTGCCGGGGCAGGGGCGTACGGGGAGCTGTTTTTT

abundance: .
j_gene: TRBJ2-6
v_gene: TRBV11-3
d_gene: .
CDR3aa: CASSKRDSHSGANVLTF
CDR3nt: TGTGCCAGCAGCAAGCGGGACAGCCACTCTGGGGCCAACGTCCTGACTTTC

abundance: .
j_gene: TRBJ1-1
v_gene: TRBV6-5
d_gene: .
CDR3aa: CASRMLGQLNTEAFF
CDR3nt: TGTGCCAGCAGAATGCTAGGGCAGCTGAACACTGAAGCTTTCTTT

abundance: .
j_gene: TRBJ2-5
v_gene: TRBV12-3/TRBV12-4
d_gene: .
CDR3aa: CASSLRARETQYF
CDR3nt: TGTGCCAGCAGTTTACGCGCCCGGGAGACCCAGTACTTC

abundance: .
j_gene: TRBJ1-2
v_gene: TRBV5-4
d_gene: TRBD1
CDR3aa: CASSWDRNGGYTF
CDR3nt: TGTGCCAGCAGCTGGGACAGAAACGGTGGCTACACCTTC

abundance: .
j_gene: TRBJ1-2
v_gene: TRBV9
d_gene: .
CDR3aa: CASSPPGANYGYTF
CDR3nt: TGTGCCAGCAGCCCCCCCGGCGCTAACTATGGCTACACCTTC

abundance: .
j_gene: TRBJ2-3
v_gene: TRBV11-3
d_gene: TRBD2
CDR3aa: CASSLVGGGNTDTQYF
CDR3nt: TGTGCCAGCAGCTTAGTTGGCGGGGGAAACACAGATACGCAGTATTTT

abundance: once
j_gene: TRBJ2-5
v_gene: TRBV7-9
d_gene: TRBD1
CDR3aa: CASSLQGKETQYF
CDR3nt: TGTGCCAGCAGTTTACAGGGGAAGGAGACCCAGTACTTC

abundance: .
j_gene: TRBJ2-3
v_gene: TRBV5-1
d_gene: TRBD1
CDR3aa: CASSSTGTGFFLGTQYF
CDR3nt: TGCGCCAGCAGCTCGACCGGGACAGGGTTTTTTTTGGGTACGCAGTATTTT

abundance: .
j_gene: TRBJ2-1
v_gene: TRBV2
d_gene: TRBD2
CDR3aa: CASSDLSGREGDNEQFF
CDR3nt: TGTGCCAGCAGTGACTTGTCAGGGCGGGAGGGAGACAATGAGCAGTTCTTC

abundance: .
j_gene: TRBJ2-5
v_gene: TRBV30
d_gene: TRBD1
CDR3aa: CAWRAGTEGRETQYF
CDR3nt: TGTGCCTGGAGGGCCGGGACAGAAGGGCGGGAGACCCAGTACTTC

abundance: .
j_gene: TRBJ2-7
v_gene: TRBV7-9
d_gene: .
CDR3aa: CASITLGDSYEQYF
CDR3nt: TGTGCCAGCATCACTCTAGGGGACTCCTACGAGCAGTACTTC

abundance: .
j_gene: TRBJ1-4
v_gene: TRBV5-4
d_gene: .
CDR3aa: CASSLSGGKLFF
CDR3nt: TGTGCCAGCAGCTTGAGTGGAGGAAAACTGTTTTTT

abundance: .
j_gene: TRBJ2-7
v_gene: TRBV28
d_gene: TRBD1
CDR3aa: CASSRPEGAGYEQYF
CDR3nt: TGTGCCAGCAGCCGCCCTGAGGGGGCAGGCTACGAGCAGTACTTC

abundance: .
j_gene: TRBJ2-1
v_gene: TRBV6-4
d_gene: .
CDR3aa: CASSYSSGLSYNEQFF
CDR3nt: TGTGCCAGCAGTTACTCGTCGGGACTCTCCTACAATGAGCAGTTCTTC

abundance: .
j_gene: TRBJ2-1
v_gene: TRBV5-1
d_gene: TRBD2
CDR3aa: CASSLLGLAGDNEQFF
CDR3nt: TGCGCCAGCAGCTTGTTGGGACTAGCGGGAGATAATGAGCAGTTCTTC

abundance: .
j_gene: TRBJ2-5
v_gene: TRBV19
d_gene: .
CDR3aa: CASSMGWKTQYF
CDR3nt: TGTGCCAGTAGTATGGGGTGGAAGACCCAGTACTTC

abundance: .
j_gene: TRBJ1-5
v_gene: TRBV5-1
d_gene: TRBD1
CDR3aa: CASSLGDRTNQPQHF
CDR3nt: TGCGCCAGCAGCTTGGGGGACAGGACTAATCAGCCCCAGCATTTT

abundance: .
j_gene: TRBJ2-1
v_gene: TRBV7-2
d_gene: TRBD2
CDR3aa: CASSHRTSGAYNEQFF
CDR3nt: TGTGCCAGCAGCCACCGGACTAGCGGGGCATACAATGAGCAGTTCTTC

abundance: .
j_gene: TRBJ2-1
v_gene: TRBV5-4
d_gene: .
CDR3aa: CASTPGASPGYEQFF
CDR3nt: TGTGCCAGCACCCCCGGGGCGAGCCCCGGGTATGAGCAGTTCTTC

abundance: .
j_gene: TRBJ1-6
v_gene: TRBV7-2
d_gene: .
CDR3aa: CASSLVTADSPLHF
CDR3nt: TGTGCCAGCAGCTTAGTTACAGCGGATTCACCCCTCCACTTT

abundance: .
j_gene: TRBJ2-3
v_gene: TRBV13
d_gene: .
CDR3aa: CASSLGIDQGTSQYF
CDR3nt: TGTGCCAGCAGCTTAGGCATTGATCAGGGGACGTCGCAGTATTTT

abundance: once
j_gene: TRBJ1-3
v_gene: TRBV4-1
d_gene: TRBD1
CDR3aa: CASSQAGTGTGNTIYF
CDR3nt: TGCGCCAGCAGCCAAGCCGGGACAGGGACTGGAAACACCATATATTTT

abundance: .
j_gene: TRBJ1-2
v_gene: TRBV28
d_gene: .
CDR3aa: CASSLHYIGNYGYTF
CDR3nt: TGTGCCAGCAGTCTCCATTACATCGGTAACTATGGCTACACCTTC

abundance: .
j_gene: TRBJ1-5
v_gene: TRBV5-1
d_gene: .
CDR3aa: CASSLTGPNQPQHF
CDR3nt: TGCGCCAGCAGCTTGACGGGGCCAAATCAGCCCCAGCATTTT

abundance: few
j_gene: TRBJ2-2
v_gene: TRBV6-5
d_gene: TRBD1
CDR3aa: CASSKGQVFTGELFF
CDR3nt: TGTGCCAGCAGCAAGGGACAGGTTTTCACCGGGGAGCTGTTTTTT

abundance: .
j_gene: TRBJ1-2
v_gene: TRBV7-2
d_gene: .
CDR3aa: CASNIGGVYGYTF
CDR3nt: TGTGCCAGCAATATCGGGGGGGTCTATGGCTACACCTTC

abundance: once
j_gene: TRBJ1-5
v_gene: TRBV21-1
d_gene: .
CDR3aa: CASSNGGYSCNQPQHF
CDR3nt: .

abundance: .
j_gene: TRBJ2-1
v_gene: TRBV6-5
d_gene: .
CDR3aa: CASSYSERAQTHEQFF
CDR3nt: TGTGCCAGCAGTTACTCGGAGCGGGCCCAGACCCATGAGCAGTTCTTC

abundance: .
j_gene: TRBJ2-5
v_gene: TRBV12-3/TRBV12-4
d_gene: .
CDR3aa: CASSPGDQETQYF
CDR3nt: TGTGCCAGCAGCCCGGGGGACCAAGAGACCCAGTACTTC

abundance: .
j_gene: TRBJ1-6
v_gene: TRBV4-1
d_gene: .
CDR3aa: CASSQPGRDRNSPLHF
CDR3nt: TGCGCCAGCAGCCAACCCGGACGGGATAGAAATTCACCCCTCCACTTT

abundance: .
j_gene: TRBJ1-2
v_gene: TRBV3-1/TRBV3-2
d_gene: .
CDR3aa: CASSTAGGPLYGYTF
CDR3nt: TGTGCCAGCTCCACCGCTGGGGGGCCGCTCTATGGCTACACCTTC

abundance: .
j_gene: TRBJ2-1
v_gene: TRBV28
d_gene: TRBD2
CDR3aa: CASTPTSAYNEQFF
CDR3nt: TGTGCCAGCACCCCGACTAGCGCCTACAATGAGCAGTTCTTC

abundance: once
j_gene: TRBJ2-2
v_gene: TRBV10-3
d_gene: .
CDR3aa: CAISHGQNTGELFF
CDR3nt: TGTGCCATCAGCCATGGACAGAACACCGGGGAGCTGTTTTTT

abundance: .
j_gene: TRBJ1-1
v_gene: TRBV3-1/TRBV3-2
d_gene: .
CDR3aa: CASRQEGGTEAFF
CDR3nt: TGTGCCAGCCGCCAGGAGGGAGGCACTGAAGCTTTCTTT

abundance: .
j_gene: TRBJ1-4
v_gene: TRBV19
d_gene: .
CDR3aa: CASSIRSEKLFF
CDR3nt: TGTGCCAGTAGTATCCGATCTGAAAAACTGTTTTTT

abundance: .
j_gene: TRBJ1-4
v_gene: TRBV9
d_gene: TRBD1
CDR3aa: CASSAGQGAGNEKLFF
CDR3nt: TGTGCCAGCAGCGCCGGACAGGGGGCCGGTAATGAAAAACTGTTTTTT

abundance: .
j_gene: TRBJ1-2
v_gene: TRBV18
d_gene: .
CDR3aa: CASSPFPGRISNYGYTF
CDR3nt: TGTGCCAGCTCACCTTTTCCAGGGAGGATATCTAACTATGGCTACACCTTC

abundance: once
j_gene: TRBJ1-1
v_gene: TRBV5-1
d_gene: .
CDR3aa: CASSLDGMNTEAFF
CDR3nt: TGCGCCAGCAGCCTAGACGGGATGAACACTGAAGCTTTCTTT

abundance: .
j_gene: TRBJ2-1
v_gene: TRBV5-5
d_gene: .
CDR3aa: CASSLGQGTYNEQFF
CDR3nt: TGTGCCAGCAGCTTGGGGCAGGGGACCTACAATGAGCAGTTCTTC

abundance: once
j_gene: TRBJ2-2
v_gene: TRBV19
d_gene: .
CDR3aa: CASSDGQGATGELFF
CDR3nt: TGTGCCAGTAGTGACGGACAAGGCGCCACCGGGGAGCTGTTTTTT

abundance: .
j_gene: TRBJ1-3
v_gene: TRBV11-3
d_gene: TRBD1
CDR3aa: CASQGGNGNTIYF
CDR3nt: TGTGCCAGCCAAGGGGGCAACGGAAACACCATATATTTT